This T cell receptor beta chain is from a study of blood T cell repertoires in COVID-19. As for the study in general: Acute-phase and convalescent COVID-19 samples originated in the United States, Italy and Spain.

Original handling: By means of reference gene primer amplification, nucleated cell counts were estimated. Produced via immunoSEQ multiplex PCR; TCRdb's table is partial and in-frame only. V and J calls and clone size come straight from that table; D and trimming were deduced from the DNA. The sample records about 130,000 clones, approximately 86% being singletons. Participants were aged roughly 18 to 100 years from around 26 US areas. Participants had their cohort set by participant-reported clinical history. The V and J ends lost 3 bases and 5 bases, in that order; junction bases with no gene match: 9. The germline gives CDR1 SEHNR, CDR2 FQNEAQ (reference sequence). The CDR3 has 15 residues.

The chain combines TRBV7-9 with TRBJ1-2, with TRBD1 matching over 7 bases. The sample taken for sequencing was PBMCs or T cells enriched from blood (not recorded which). This receptor was obtained from a woman in her 50s who had recovered from COVID-19. CDR3 in DNA: TGTGCCAGCAGCTTCACAGGGGCCTGGGGTTATGGCTACACCTTC. It specifies CASSFTGAWGYGYTF.